This TCR beta chain was found in a study of tumor-infiltrating lymphocytes in primary liver carcinoma. About the study: The patients had histopathologically diagnosed primary liver carcinoma, and their disease was treated by surgical resection.

Losses at the gene ends were 8 bases for V and 4 bases for J; bases not matched to a gene: 7. Germline V lookup: CDR1 SGHAT, CDR2 FQNNGV. This CDR3 spans 15 amino acids. This clonotype appeared a single time. What it recognizes is unknown. The CDR3 ends on some other residue instead of the conserved phenylalanine or tryptophan, so this is likely a read error. Broader study findings: In tumor-adjacent and tumor-blood pairs, overlap was lower than in tumor region pairs.

The researchers produced TCR beta cDNA from roughly 500 ng total RNA with a constant-region primer. Employing slightly modified ARM-PCR, three nested multiplex PCR rounds were run, and these gave rise to the TCR beta libraries. Forward primers for TRBV1-TRBV30 and a C-beta reverse primer served the first two PCR rounds, at roughly 10 cycles each. TCRdb processed the multiplex PCR reads anew with MiXCR; each CDR3 protein has one entry. The profile shows some 200,000 distinct CDR3 sequences, approximately 64% of them singletons. Both blood RNA, taken from unsorted whole blood, and germline DNA were extracted.

The receptor's source is an older woman with primary liver carcinoma and hepatitis B virus infection. Sequenced sample: peripheral blood. The genes are TRBV11-2 and TRBJ2-1; 11 bases line up with TRBD2. CDR3 sequence (DNA): TGTGCCAGCGGCTCCACTAGCGGGAGTTACAATGAGCAGTTCTCC. This encodes CASGSTSGSYNEQFS.